This T cell receptor beta chain stems from a study of Ad26.COV2.S vaccination and SARS-CoV-2 variants. Study background: By the intramuscular route, Ad26.COV2.S was given once, or twice 56 days apart.

As for treatment: 15 to 20 received Ad26.COV2.S at low or high dose, single or two shots; roughly five received placebo; per-sample allocation not given. After the first vaccine or placebo injection, samples were drawn on day 63. Vaccine was an Ad26 vector expressing Wuhan-strain SARS-CoV-2 spike. Germline lookup yields CDR1 SGDLS and CDR2 YYNGEE. Trimming left V 3 bases short and J 2 bases short, with 11 bases between. The CDR3 contains 14 residues. The data were produced by immunoSEQ multiplex PCR, yet TCRdb's version contains in-frame clones alone and is incomplete. The sample carries about 330,000 clones, roughly nine tenths recorded once.

The genes are TRBV9 and TRBJ1-1; no firm D call. This clonotype was sampled from a person aged 18-65 years who received the Ad26.COV2.S COVID-19 vaccine or a placebo. Sequencing used peripheral blood, obtained in a trial of Ad26.COV2.S vaccine versus placebo. CDR3 in DNA: TGTGCCAGCAGCGAGGCCCCCAGTAACACTGAAGCTTTCTTT. Protein sequence: CASSEAPSNTEAFF.